These 15 T cell receptor beta chains were all obtained from the same sample, sequenced in a study of radiation and T cells in renal cell carcinoma. Profiling relied on immunoSEQ multiplex PCR, and the TCRdb table lists in-frame clones only, not all of them. The sample holds 100,000 to 150,000 clones, around 81% seen once. Time point in this sample: blood 2 weeks post-SBRT. Sample treatment: 15 Gy SBRT to primary tumor, nephrectomy 4 weeks later. Sequencing was performed on blood, taken from a patient whose treatment included radiotherapy and nephrectomy. These receptors all come from a man between 45 and 60 years old with renal cell carcinoma.

The chain combines TRBV6-6 with TRBJ1-6, with TRBD1 matching 7 bases. Germline V gene sequence: CDR1 MNHNY, CDR2 SVGAGI (reference sequence). V lost 5 bases, J lost 8 bases, and 6 bases stayed unmatched. CDR3 length: 14 amino acids. Here the CDR3 DNA reads TGTGCCAGCAGTCATACAGGGGCTGATTCACCCCTCCACTTT. Its protein product is CASSHTGADSPLHF.

The V call is TRBV18, the J call TRBJ2-7; D remains ambiguous. With 2 bases removed from V and 7 bases from J, the gap between germline ends came to 9 bases. Germline V lookup: CDR1 KGHSH, CDR2 LQKENI. This CDR3 spans 12 amino acids. The CDR3 spells CASSPGVEEQYF. The CDR3 DNA is TGTGCCAGCTCACCAGGGGTTGAGGAGCAGTACTTC.

The chain combines TRBV28 with TRBJ1-2; 8 bases align to TRBD1. CDR1 MDHEN and CDR2 SYDVKM come from the germline V gene. Unmatched junction bases numbered 7, after V lost 7 bases and J lost 3 bases. The CDR3 consists of 14 residues. Here the CDR3 reads CASIPGGLDYGYTF. In DNA form, the CDR3 reads TGTGCCAGCATCCCAGGGGGCTTGGACTATGGCTACACCTTC.

The chain links TRBV5-6 to TRBJ2-6; 7 nucleotides match TRBD2. The germline gives CDR1 SGHDT, CDR2 YYEEEE. The ends lost 1 base at V and 2 bases at J; junction bases unmatched: 9. The CDR3 loop spans 18 amino acids. CDR3 protein: CASSLFLGGFAGANVLTF. As DNA, the CDR3 is TGTGCCAGCAGCTTGTTCCTCGGGGGGTTTGCTGGGGCCAACGTCCTGACTTTC.

The J gene is TRBJ2-3, the V gene TRBV5-6; 8 nucleotides line up with TRBD2. There are 17 residues in the CDR3. Per the germline V gene, CDR1 is SGHDT and CDR2 is YYEEEE. Germline trimming cut 0 bases from V and 8 bases from J; bases unmatched to any gene: 14. CDR3 in amino acids: CASSLVPSGRDQVTQYF. The CDR3 DNA is TGTGCCAGCAGCTTGGTGCCCAGCGGGAGAGACCAGGTTACGCAGTATTTT.

The V call is TRBV2, the J call TRBJ1-2, with a tentative D call TRBD1 (6 bases). CDR1 and CDR2 from the germline V gene are SNHLY and FYNNEI. V lost 4 bases and J 7 bases, leaving 16 bases between the germline ends. The CDR3 contains 14 residues. The CDR3 DNA follows: TGTGCCAGCAGTGTTGGGTCAGGGGCGGGTGGCTACACCTTC. Its translation: CASSVGSGAGGYTF.

The rearrangement uses TRBV13 and TRBJ2-1; 8 bases agree with TRBD2. CDR3 length: 17 amino acids. Germline-derived CDR1 and CDR2 are PRHDT and FYEKMQ (reference sequence). Trimming at V came to 0 bases and at J to 1 base, leaving 5 bases not matched to a gene. CDR3: CASSLGILAVSYNEQFF. Written as DNA, the CDR3 is TGTGCCAGCAGCTTAGGAATACTAGCGGTTTCCTACAATGAGCAGTTCTTC. Full variable domain (outside the CDR3, taken from reference TRBV13 and TRBJ2-1): AAGVIQSPRHLIKEKRETATLKCYPIPRHDTVYWYQQGPGQDPQFLISFYEKMQSDKGSIPDRFSAQQFSDYHSELNMSSLELGDSALYFCASSLGILAVSYNEQFFGPGTRLTVL.

This clone has a single count. The J gene is TRBJ2-3, the V gene TRBV11-3; D assignment may be TRBD1 or TRBD2 (5 bases each). CDR3 length: 14 amino acids. Germline loops: CDR1 SGHNT, CDR2 YENEEA. Trimming took 5 bases from V and 0 from J, leaving 9 bases between them. The CDR3 bases are TGTGCCAGCAGCCGAGGGGTCAGCACAGATACGCAGTATTTT. Its translation is CASSRGVSTDTQYF. The variable domain in full, with the rest retrieved from reference TRBV11-3 and TRBJ2-3, is EAGVVQSPRYKIIEKKQPVAFWCNPISGHNTLYWYLQNLGQGPELLIRYENEEAVDDSQLPKDRFSAERLKGVDSTLKIQPAELGDSAVYLCASSRGVSTDTQYFGPGTRLTVL.

The chain combines TRBV28 with TRBJ1-2; TRBD1 might be the D (6 bases). Trimming pared 6 bases from V and 6 bases from J, leaving 20 bases between. Per the germline V gene, CDR1 is MDHEN and CDR2 is SYDVKM. The CDR3 is 15 residues long. CDR3 bases: TGTGCCAGCAGCAGGGGAGTAGAAGGGTATGATGGCTACACCTTC. The encoded protein is CASSRGVEGYDGYTF.

This chain links TRBV13 with TRBJ2-1; 8 bases match TRBD2. V lost 3 bases to trimming and J lost 7 bases; unmatched junction nucleotides: 11. Germline V gene sequence: CDR1 PRHDT, CDR2 FYEKMQ (reference sequence). The CDR3 totals 16 residues. CDR3 sequence: CASSFLRGGRRNEQFF. The CDR3 nucleotides read TGTGCCAGCAGCTTCCTCAGGGGCGGGAGGAGGAATGAGCAGTTCTTC. The full variable domain, completed using reference TRBV13 and TRBJ2-1, is AAGVIQSPRHLIKEKRETATLKCYPIPRHDTVYWYQQGPGQDPQFLISFYEKMQSDKGSIPDRFSAQQFSDYHSELNMSSLELGDSALYFCASSFLRGGRRNEQFFGPGTRLTVL.

The CDR3, as DNA: TGCGCCAGCAGCCCCCGACTAGCGCTAAGCTCCTACAATGAGCAGTTCTTC. Translating gives CASSPRLALSSYNEQFF. The J gene is TRBJ2-1, the V gene TRBV5-1, with 8 bases that match TRBD2. The CDR3 totals 17 residues. CDR1 is SGHRS, CDR2 YFSETQ, per germline. V was clipped by 4 bases and J by 0 bases; unmatched bases: 9.

The rearrangement links TRBV4-3 to TRBJ2-7; the D gene is possibly TRBD2 (5 bases). With 0 bases removed from V and 3 bases from J, the gap between germline ends came to 18 bases. There are 17 residues in the CDR3. Germline lookup yields CDR1 LGHNA and CDR2 YSLEER. CDR3 sequence: CASSQEAQLENFYEQYF. The CDR3 DNA sequence: TGCGCCAGCAGCCAAGAGGCGCAACTAGAGAACTTCTACGAGCAGTACTTC.

The CDR3 here is CATSREQGRVNQPQHF. The CDR3 DNA sequence: TGTGCCACCAGCAGAGAGCAGGGTAGGGTCAATCAGCCCCAGCATTTT. The chain links TRBV15 to TRBJ1-5, with D perhaps TRBD1 (5 bases). The CDR3 runs 16 residues. The V and J ends lost 0 bases and 3 bases respectively, with 12 bases between them. Germline V CDR1 and CDR2: LNHNV, YYDKDF (reference sequence).

The genes are TRBV28 and TRBJ1-3, with TRBD1 matching 7 bases. CDR3 length: 15 residues. The germline gives CDR1 MDHEN, CDR2 SYDVKM. After removal of 5 bases from V and 2 bases from J, the junction contained 6 bases not matched to a gene. CDR3 nucleotides: TGTGCCAGCAGTCCTCAAGGGACAGCTGGAAACACCATATATTTT. Protein sequence: CASSPQGTAGNTIYF.

This clone was detected only a few times. This rearrangement joins TRBV7-9 to TRBJ2-7; the D is unclear. Germline values: CDR1 SEHNR, CDR2 FQNEAQ (reference sequence). This CDR3 is 13 amino acids long. The V end lost 1 base, the J end lost 4 bases, and 8 bases lay between the germline ends. The CDR3 sequence is CASSLGLGYEQYF. The CDR3 DNA is TGTGCCAGCAGCTTAGGGTTGGGGTACGAGCAGTACTTC.